The next 16 T cell receptor beta chains were all read from a single sample in a study of cytomegalovirus exposure and HLA in healthy donors. PCR employed 60 Vbeta and 13 Jbeta primers. This table comes from immunoSEQ multiplex PCR, and its TCRdb copy is limited to in-frame clones, with some not included. Of about 160,000 clones listed, around 80% were seen once; the top ten hold nearly 2.5%. The material sequenced was PBMCs. The receptors derive from a male donor in good health and CMV-seronegative.

The chain links TRBV15 to TRBJ2-7; D possibly corresponds to TRBD1 (6 bases). V lost 0 bases, J lost 3 bases, and 15 bases lay in between. The CDR3 consists of 16 residues. The germline gives CDR1 LNHNV, CDR2 YYDKDF (reference sequence). CDR3 DNA: TGTGCCACCAGCAGAGAAGGGCCGGGCAGGGGCTACGAGCAGTACTTC. Encoded protein: CATSREGPGRGYEQYF.

This clone was detected a few times. J is TRBJ1-6 and V is TRBV6-6; 8 bases line up with TRBD1. Germline V gene lookup returns CDR1 MNHNY and CDR2 SVGAGI (reference sequence). Trimming cost V 6 bases and J 8 bases; bases outside gene matches: 6. This CDR3 region has 14 residues. The CDR3 here is CASRTTGVDSPLHF. In DNA, the CDR3 is TGTGCCAGCAGAACGACAGGGGTGGATTCACCCCTCCACTTT.

V and J are TRBV7-2 and TRBJ1-5; no clear D. The CDR3 contains 15 residues. Per germline, CDR1 SGHTA and CDR2 FQGNSA. The V end lost 5 bases, the J end lost 4 bases, and 15 bases lay between the germline ends. The CDR3 sequence: CASSRPGRGNQPQHF. CDR3 nucleotide sequence: TGTGCCAGCAGCCGCCCCGGACGGGGAAATCAGCCCCAGCATTTT.

The chain has TRBV9 and TRBJ1-6, with a weak D call TRBD1 (6 bases). The CDR3 loop spans 13 amino acids. Trimming removed 7 bases at V and 4 bases at J, with 9 bases between. Per the germline V gene, CDR1 is SGDLS and CDR2 is YYNGEE. The CDR3 DNA is TGTGCCAGCTCAACAGGGTATAATTCACCCCTCCACTTT. This encodes CASSTGYNSPLHF.

In its sample, this clone was seen a few times. The chain links TRBV7-2 to TRBJ2-3; TRBD2 agrees at 10 bases. CDR3 length: 15 amino acids. In germline, CDR1 is SGHTA, CDR2 FQGNSA. The V segment lost 8 bases and the J segment 4 bases; nucleotides outside the gene matches: 9. In DNA, the CDR3 is TGTGCCAGCGGATCTAGCGGGAGAGAGTCAGATACGCAGTATTTT. This encodes CASGSSGRESDTQYF.

V and J are TRBV7-9 and TRBJ2-2; 10 positions match TRBD1. V trimming: 9 bases; J trimming: 3 bases; junction bases outside the gene matches: 13. The CDR3 extends over 17 amino acids. Germline values: CDR1 SEHNR, CDR2 FQNEAQ (reference sequence). The CDR3 spells CASGDRGRIKDTGELFF. CDR3 nucleotide sequence: TGTGCCAGTGGTGACAGGGGGCGCATAAAAGACACCGGGGAGCTGTTTTTT.

The V gene is TRBV28, the J gene TRBJ1-6; D ambiguous. This CDR3 region has 14 residues. The V end was cut by 6 bases, the J end by 9 bases, with 15 bases between. The V gene's germline CDR1 is MDHEN and CDR2 SYDVKM. The CDR3 sequence: CASRPQQAASPLHF. Here the CDR3 DNA reads TGTGCCAGCAGACCCCAGCAGGCTGCTTCACCCCTCCACTTT.

This chain uses TRBV7-6 with TRBJ2-5; weak D call: TRBD2 (6 bases). Per the germline V gene, CDR1 is SGHVS and CDR2 is FNYEAQ. The CDR3 spans 15 residues. V was trimmed by 2 bases and J by 1 base, leaving 11 bases between them. The CDR3 region is CASSLKAGIQETQYF. Here the CDR3 DNA reads TGTGCCAGCAGCTTAAAGGCGGGAATCCAAGAGACCCAGTACTTC.

The chain is built from TRBV28 and TRBJ2-7, with D unclear. The length of the CDR3 is 16 residues. V gave up 5 bases and J gave up 6 bases, with 23 bases separating them. CDR1 MDHEN and CDR2 SYDVKM come from the germline V gene. This CDR3 reads CASSLPGHPLGFEQYF. The CDR3 nucleotides read TGTGCCAGCAGTCTACCGGGTCACCCCCTCGGGTTCGAGCAGTACTTC.

V usage is TRBV7-9 and J usage is TRBJ2-6; D might be TRBD2 (5 bases). V shed 4 bases and J shed 2 bases, with 12 bases lying between them. The CDR3 covers 16 residues. Germline V CDR1 and CDR2: SEHNR, FQNEAQ (reference sequence). The CDR3 spells CASSSRQEAGANVLTF. CDR3 nucleotides: TGTGCCAGCAGCTCCAGGCAGGAGGCTGGGGCCAACGTCCTGACTTTC.

As regards this clone: Other DNA sequences within the sample encode an identical CDR3. This chain links TRBV4-1 with TRBJ2-3; 13 positions match TRBD2. V was clipped by 1 base and J by 9 bases; unmatched bases: 1. The CDR3 runs to 14 residues. Germline V gives CDR1 MGHRA, CDR2 YSYEKL. CDR3 nucleotide sequence: TGCGCCAGCAGCCAAGGGACTAGCGGGAGAACGCAGTATTTT. Translating gives CASSQGTSGRTQYF.

This clone was recorded a few times. The rearrangement links TRBV19 to TRBJ1-1; the match to TRBD1 covers 11 bases. CDR3 length equals 15 residues. The germline V gene encodes CDR1 LNHDA and CDR2 SQIVND (reference sequence). With V trimmed by 5 bases and J by 0 bases, 2 bases remained unmatched. The CDR3 DNA follows: TGTGCCAGTAGTGCGGGACAGGGGGTGAACACTGAAGCTTTCTTT. Translated: CASSAGQGVNTEAFF.

This chain links TRBV18 with TRBJ2-5; the match to TRBD2 covers 12 bases. J gave up 2 bases and V 2 bases, and 9 bases lay outside the gene matches. The CDR3 has 18 residues. CDR1 is KGHSH and CDR2 is LQKENI in the germline V gene. For the CDR3, the DNA is TGTGCCAGCTCACCAAGACTAGCGGGAGAGTCGAGTCAAGAGACCCAGTACTTC. Translation: CASSPRLAGESSQETQYF.

This clone occurred once. The chain employs TRBV11-2 and TRBJ1-5; TRBD1 might be the D (5 bases). CDR3 length: 15 amino acids. CDR1 and CDR2 from the germline V gene are SGHAT and FQNNGV. V lost 1 base and J 1 base, leaving 8 bases between the germline ends. CDR3 sequence reads: CASSLGGDSNQPQHF. CDR3 DNA sequence: TGTGCCAGCAGCTTAGGGGGGGACAGCAATCAGCCCCAGCATTTT.

This clone appeared a few times. J is TRBJ1-1 and V is TRBV4-1; no definite D call. This CDR3 is 13 amino acids long. Trimming took 1 base from V and 3 from J, leaving 6 bases between them. The germline CDR1 and CDR2 sequences are MGHRA and YSYEKL. The CDR3 sequence: CASSQAVDTEAFF. DNA for the CDR3: TGCGCCAGCAGCCAAGCCGTCGACACTGAAGCTTTCTTT.

CDR3 nucleotide sequence: TGCGCCAGCAGCCCCTGGGACAGCTCCTACGAGCAGTACTTC. This encodes CASSPWDSSYEQYF. The rearrangement links TRBV5-1 to TRBJ2-7; 7 positions match TRBD1. The CDR3 sequence is 14 residues long. V shed 4 bases, J shed 0 bases, and the junction held 4 bases outside the gene matches. Germline lookup yields CDR1 SGHRS and CDR2 YFSETQ.